What follows describes a single T cell receptor beta chain. Recovery meant two consecutive negative NP/OP PCR tests, professional clearance, or resolved symptoms. This record belongs to a study of blood T cell repertoires in COVID-19. Study in general: Samples representing acute and convalescent COVID-19 were sourced from the United States, Italy and Spain. PBMCs, B-cell-depleted T cells, or T cells provided the cDNA or gDNA that made up the material.

The CDR3 totals 15 residues. After removal of 2 bases from V and 3 bases from J, the junction contained 2 bases not matched to a gene. Germline CDR1 reads LGHNA; CDR2 reads YNFKEQ. As processed by the authors: Reference gene primer amplification gave nucleated cell count estimates. Assay used: immunoSEQ multiplex PCR; TCRdb lists only in-frame clones, some missing. V and J calls and clone size are as listed in that table; D and trimming were resolved from the DNA. This sample has some 130,000 clones, with around 86% found just once. This receptor was taken from a man aged 25-45 years who had recovered from COVID-19. Sequenced: PBMCs or T cells enriched from blood (not recorded which). The chain couples TRBV4-2 to TRBJ2-1, with TRBD2 matching over 9 bases. This CDR3 is CASSQRLADYNEQFF. The CDR3 region has the DNA TGTGCCAGCAGCCAAAGACTAGCGGACTACAATGAGCAGTTCTTC.